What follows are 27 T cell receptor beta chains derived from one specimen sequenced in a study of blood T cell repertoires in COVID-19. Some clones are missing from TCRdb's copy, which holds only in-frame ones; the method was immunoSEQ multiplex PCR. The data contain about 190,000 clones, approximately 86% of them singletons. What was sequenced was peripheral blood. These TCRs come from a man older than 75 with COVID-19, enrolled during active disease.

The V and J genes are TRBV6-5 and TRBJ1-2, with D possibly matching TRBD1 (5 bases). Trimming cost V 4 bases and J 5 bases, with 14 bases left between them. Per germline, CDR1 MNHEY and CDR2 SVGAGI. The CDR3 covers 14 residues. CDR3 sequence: CASSSAGPWYGYTF. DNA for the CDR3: TGTGCCAGCAGTTCGGCAGGGCCGTGGTATGGCTACACCTTC.

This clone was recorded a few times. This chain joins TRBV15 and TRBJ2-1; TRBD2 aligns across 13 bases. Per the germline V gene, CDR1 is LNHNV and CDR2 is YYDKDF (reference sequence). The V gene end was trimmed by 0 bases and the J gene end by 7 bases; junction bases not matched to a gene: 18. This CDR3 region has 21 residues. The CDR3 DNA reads TGTGCCACCAGCAGAGATCAAGGACTAGCGGGGGCCCCGTCAAATGTAAATGAGCAGTTCTTC. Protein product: CATSRDQGLAGAPSNVNEQFF.

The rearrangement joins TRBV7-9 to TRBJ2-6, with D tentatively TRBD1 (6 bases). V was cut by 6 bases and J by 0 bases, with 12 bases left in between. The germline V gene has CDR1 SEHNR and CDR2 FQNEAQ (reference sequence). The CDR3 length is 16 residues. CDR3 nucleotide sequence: TGTGCCAGCAGGGGGCAGGGGCGCTCTGGGGCCAACGTCCTGACTTTC. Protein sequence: CASRGQGRSGANVLTF.

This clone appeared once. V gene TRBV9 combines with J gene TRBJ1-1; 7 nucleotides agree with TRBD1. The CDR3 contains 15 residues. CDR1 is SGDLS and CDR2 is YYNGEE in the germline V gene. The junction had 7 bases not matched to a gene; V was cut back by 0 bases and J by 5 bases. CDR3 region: CASSVAPTGNTEAFF. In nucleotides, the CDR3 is TGTGCCAGCAGCGTAGCCCCGACAGGGAATACTGAAGCTTTCTTT.

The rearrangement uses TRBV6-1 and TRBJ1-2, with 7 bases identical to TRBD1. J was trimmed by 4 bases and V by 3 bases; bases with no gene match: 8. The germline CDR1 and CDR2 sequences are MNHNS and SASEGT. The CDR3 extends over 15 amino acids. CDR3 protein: CASSELQGSIYGYTF. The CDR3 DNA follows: TGTGCCAGCAGTGAGCTACAGGGGTCTATCTATGGCTACACCTTC.

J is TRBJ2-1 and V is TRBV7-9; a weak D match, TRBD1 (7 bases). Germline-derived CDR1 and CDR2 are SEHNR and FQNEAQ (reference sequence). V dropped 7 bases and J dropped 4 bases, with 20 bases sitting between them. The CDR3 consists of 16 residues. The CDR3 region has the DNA TGTGCCAGCACGACGGGTGGAGGGGGCCGATACAATGAGCAGTTCTTC. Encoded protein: CASTTGGGGRYNEQFF.

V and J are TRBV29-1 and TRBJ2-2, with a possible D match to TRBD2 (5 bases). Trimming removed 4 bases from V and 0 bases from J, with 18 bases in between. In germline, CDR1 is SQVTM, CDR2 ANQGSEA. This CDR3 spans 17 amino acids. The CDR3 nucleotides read TGCAGCGTTGCCTCCCCACAAGGACTTTCGAACACCGGGGAGCTGTTTTTT. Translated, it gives CSVASPQGLSNTGELFF.

CDR3 in amino acids: CASSYKRGGQETQYF. The CDR3 DNA reads as TGTGCCAGCAGTTACAAGCGGGGGGGCCAAGAGACCCAGTACTTC. The chain joins TRBV6-6 to TRBJ2-5, with 10 bases fitting TRBD2. The CDR3 is made up of 15 amino acids. V was pared by 2 bases and J by 1 base, with 1 base of the junction left unmatched. Germline values: CDR1 MNHNY, CDR2 SVGAGI (reference sequence).

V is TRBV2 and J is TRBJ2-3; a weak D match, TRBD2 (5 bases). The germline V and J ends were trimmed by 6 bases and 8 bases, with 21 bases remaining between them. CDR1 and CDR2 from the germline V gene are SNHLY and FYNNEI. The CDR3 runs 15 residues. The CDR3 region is CASSPGSGGFGTQYF. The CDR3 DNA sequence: TGTGCCAGCAGCCCTGGGAGCGGTGGGTTTGGTACGCAGTATTTT. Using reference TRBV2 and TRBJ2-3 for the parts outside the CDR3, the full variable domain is EPEVTQTPSHQVTQMGQEVILRCVPISNHLYFYWYRQILGQKVEFLVSFYNNEISEKSEIFDDQFSVERPDGSNFTLKIRSTKLEDSAMYFCASSPGSGGFGTQYFGPGTRLTVL.

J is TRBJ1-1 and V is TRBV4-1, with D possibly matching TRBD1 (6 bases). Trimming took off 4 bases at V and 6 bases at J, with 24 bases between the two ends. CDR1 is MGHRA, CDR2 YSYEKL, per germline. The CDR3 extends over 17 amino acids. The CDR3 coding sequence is TGCGCCAGCAGCCTAGACAGGAGGGGCAACTCTTTCTCTGAAGCTTTCTTT. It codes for CASSLDRRGNSFSEAFF.

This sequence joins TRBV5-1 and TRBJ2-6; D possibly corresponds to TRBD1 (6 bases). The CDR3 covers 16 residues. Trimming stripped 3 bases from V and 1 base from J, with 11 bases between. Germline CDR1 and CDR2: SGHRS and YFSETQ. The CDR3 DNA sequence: TGCGCCAGCAGCTCGGTACAGGGTTCTGGGGCCAACGTCCTGACTTTC. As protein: CASSSVQGSGANVLTF.

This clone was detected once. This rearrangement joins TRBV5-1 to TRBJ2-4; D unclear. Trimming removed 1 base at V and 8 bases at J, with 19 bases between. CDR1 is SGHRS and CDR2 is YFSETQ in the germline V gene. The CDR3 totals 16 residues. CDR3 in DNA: TGCGCCAGCAGCTTGCCCTCTGGCGGCGCCTTAGACATTCAGTACTTC. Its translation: CASSLPSGGALDIQYF.

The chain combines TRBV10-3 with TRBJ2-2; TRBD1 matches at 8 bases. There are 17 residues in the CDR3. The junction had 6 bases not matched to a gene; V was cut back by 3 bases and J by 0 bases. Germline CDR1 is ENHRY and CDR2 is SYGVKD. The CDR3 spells CAISDQGQASNTGELFF. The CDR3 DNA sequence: TGTGCCATCAGTGATCAGGGACAGGCCTCGAACACCGGGGAGCTGTTTTTT.

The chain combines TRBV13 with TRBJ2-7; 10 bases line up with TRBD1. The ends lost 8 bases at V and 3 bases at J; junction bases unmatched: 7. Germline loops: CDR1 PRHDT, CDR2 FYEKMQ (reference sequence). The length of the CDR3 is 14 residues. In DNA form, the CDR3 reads TGTGCCAGCGGACAGGGGGGCAACTACTACGAGCAGTACTTC. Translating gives CASGQGGNYYEQYF.

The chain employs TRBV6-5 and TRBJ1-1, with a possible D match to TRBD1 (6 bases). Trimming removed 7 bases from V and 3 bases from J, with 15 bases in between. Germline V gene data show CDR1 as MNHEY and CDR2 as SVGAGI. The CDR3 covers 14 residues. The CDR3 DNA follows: TGTGCCAGCACCAAGGGGGATAGGTACACTGAAGCTTTCTTT. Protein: CASTKGDRYTEAFF.

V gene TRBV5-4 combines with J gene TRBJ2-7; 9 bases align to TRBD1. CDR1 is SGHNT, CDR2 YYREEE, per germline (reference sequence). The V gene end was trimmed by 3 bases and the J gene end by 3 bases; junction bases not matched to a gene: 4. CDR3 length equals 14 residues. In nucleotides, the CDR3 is TGTGCCAGCAGCTCTGGACAGGGGCTCTACGAGCAGTACTTC. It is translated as CASSSGQGLYEQYF.

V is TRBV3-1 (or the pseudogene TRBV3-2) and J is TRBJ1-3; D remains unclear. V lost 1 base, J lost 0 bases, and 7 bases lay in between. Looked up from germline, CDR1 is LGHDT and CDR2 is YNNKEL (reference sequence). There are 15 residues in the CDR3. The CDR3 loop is CASSQVTDSGNTIYF. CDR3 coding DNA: TGTGCCAGCAGCCAAGTTACAGACTCTGGAAACACCATATATTTT.

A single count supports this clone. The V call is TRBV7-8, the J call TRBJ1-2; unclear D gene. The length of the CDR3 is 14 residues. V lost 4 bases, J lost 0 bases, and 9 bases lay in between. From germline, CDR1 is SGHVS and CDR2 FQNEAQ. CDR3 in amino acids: CASSWADPNYGYTF. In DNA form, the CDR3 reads TGTGCCAGCAGCTGGGCAGACCCTAACTATGGCTACACCTTC.

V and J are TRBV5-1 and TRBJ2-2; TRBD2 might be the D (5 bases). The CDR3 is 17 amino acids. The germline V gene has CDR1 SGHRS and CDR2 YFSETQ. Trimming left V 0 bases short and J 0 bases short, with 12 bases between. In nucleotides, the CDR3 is TGCGCCAGCAGCTTGGGGACCTCTAGCTCGAACACCGGGGAGCTGTTTTTT. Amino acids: CASSLGTSSSNTGELFF.

As DNA, the CDR3 is TGTGCCAGCAGCCGTATAGCGGGGGGGCTGAGTACAGATACGCAGTATTTT. It is translated as CASSRIAGGLSTDTQYF. This chain uses TRBV7-2 with TRBJ2-3; TRBD2 matches 11 bases. This CDR3 has 17 residues. Trimming took 5 bases from V and 3 from J; bases not matched to a gene: 10. The germline V gene encodes CDR1 SGHTA and CDR2 FQGNSA.

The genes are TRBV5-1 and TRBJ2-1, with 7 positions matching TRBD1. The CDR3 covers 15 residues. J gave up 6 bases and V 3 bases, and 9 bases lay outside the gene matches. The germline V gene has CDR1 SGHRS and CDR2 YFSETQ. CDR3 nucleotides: TGCGCCAGCAGCTCCCCCGGGACAGTCCTCAATGAGCAGTTCTTC. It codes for CASSSPGTVLNEQFF.

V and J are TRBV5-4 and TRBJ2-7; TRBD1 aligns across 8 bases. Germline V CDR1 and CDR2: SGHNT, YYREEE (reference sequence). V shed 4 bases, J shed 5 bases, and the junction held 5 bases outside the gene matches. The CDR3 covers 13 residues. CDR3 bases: TGTGCCAGCAGCCGACAGGGGTTAAACGAGCAGTACTTC. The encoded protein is CASSRQGLNEQYF. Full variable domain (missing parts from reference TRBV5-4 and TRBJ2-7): ETGVTQSPTHLIKTRGQQVTLRCSSQSGHNTVSWYQQALGQGPQFIFQYYREEENGRGNFPPRFSGLQFPNYSSELNVNALELDDSALYLCASSRQGLNEQYFGPGTRLTVT.

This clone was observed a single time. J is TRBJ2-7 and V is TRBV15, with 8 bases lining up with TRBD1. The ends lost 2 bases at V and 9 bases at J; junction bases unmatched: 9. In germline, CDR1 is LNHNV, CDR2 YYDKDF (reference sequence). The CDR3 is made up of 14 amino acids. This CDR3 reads CATSRRTGRTGQYF. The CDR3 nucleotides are TGTGCCACCAGCAGAAGGACAGGGAGGACGGGGCAGTACTTC.

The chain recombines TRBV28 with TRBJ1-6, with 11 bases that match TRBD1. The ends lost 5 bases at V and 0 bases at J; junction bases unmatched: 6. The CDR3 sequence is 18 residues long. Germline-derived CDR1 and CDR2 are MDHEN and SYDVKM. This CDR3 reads CASSTRTGGVSYNSPLHF. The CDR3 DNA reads TGTGCCAGCAGTACCAGGACAGGGGGCGTCTCCTATAATTCACCCCTCCACTTT.

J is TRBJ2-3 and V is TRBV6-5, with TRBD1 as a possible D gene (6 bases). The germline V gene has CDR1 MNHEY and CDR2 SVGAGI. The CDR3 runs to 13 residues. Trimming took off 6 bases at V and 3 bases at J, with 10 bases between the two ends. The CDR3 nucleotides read TGTGCCAGCAGAATCACAGGGACAGATACGCAGTATTTT. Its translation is CASRITGTDTQYF.

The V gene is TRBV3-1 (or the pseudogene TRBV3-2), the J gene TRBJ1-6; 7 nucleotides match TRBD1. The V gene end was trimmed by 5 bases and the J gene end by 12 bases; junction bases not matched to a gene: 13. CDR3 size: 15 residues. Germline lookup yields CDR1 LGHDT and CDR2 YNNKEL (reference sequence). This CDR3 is CASSANLGTARPLHF. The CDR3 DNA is TGTGCCAGCAGCGCAAACCTGGGGACAGCCAGACCCCTCCACTTT.

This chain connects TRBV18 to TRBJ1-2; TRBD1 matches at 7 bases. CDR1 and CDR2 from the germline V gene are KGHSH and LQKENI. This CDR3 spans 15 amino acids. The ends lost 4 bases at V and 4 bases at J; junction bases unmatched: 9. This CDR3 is CASSQETGLIYGYTF. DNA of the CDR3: TGTGCCAGCTCACAGGAGACAGGGCTTATCTATGGCTACACCTTC. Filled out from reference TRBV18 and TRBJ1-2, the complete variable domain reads NAGVMQNPRHLVRRRGQEARLRCSPMKGHSHVYWYRQLPEEGLKFMVYLQKENIIDESGMPKERFSAEFPKEGPSILRIQQVVRGDSAAYFCASSQETGLIYGYTFGSGTRLTVV.